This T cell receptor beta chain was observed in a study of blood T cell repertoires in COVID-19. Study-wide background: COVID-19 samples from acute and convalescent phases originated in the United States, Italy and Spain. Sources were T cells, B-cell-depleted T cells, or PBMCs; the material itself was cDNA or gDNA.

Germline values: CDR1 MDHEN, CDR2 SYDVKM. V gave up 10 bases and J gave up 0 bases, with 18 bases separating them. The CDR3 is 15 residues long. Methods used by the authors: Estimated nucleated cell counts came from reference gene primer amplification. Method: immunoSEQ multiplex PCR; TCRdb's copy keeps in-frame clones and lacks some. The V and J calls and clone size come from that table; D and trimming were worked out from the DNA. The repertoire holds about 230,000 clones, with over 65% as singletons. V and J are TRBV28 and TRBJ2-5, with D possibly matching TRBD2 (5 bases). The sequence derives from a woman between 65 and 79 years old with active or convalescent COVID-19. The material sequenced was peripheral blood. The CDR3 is CATDTYGGYQETQYF. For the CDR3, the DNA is TGTGCCACCGACACTTACGGAGGTTACCAAGAGACCCAGTACTTC.